This is a list of T cell receptor beta chains from one sample in a study of blood T cell repertoires in COVID-19. Libraries were prepared by immunoSEQ multiplex PCR; TCRdb keeps only in-frame clonotypes and omits some of them. The profile covers about 230,000 clones, with approximately 82% appearing a single time and about 2.5% taken by the ten largest. Sequencing was performed on peripheral blood. The receptors here all came from an older woman with active or convalescent COVID-19. CDR3s include the opening cysteine and the closing phenylalanine or tryptophan. Each record gives: J gene, V gene, clone size, D gene, CDR3 DNA, CDR3 protein. D genes are given only for firm matches. Rows give clone size only sometimes, using once, few, many, or a class for an expanded clone.

J gene: TRBJ2-7
V gene: TRBV4-1
clone size: once
D gene: TRBD2
CDR3 DNA: TGCGCCAGCAGCCAAGATACCAGCGGGGGGGGTTACTCCTACGAGCAGTACTTC
CDR3 protein: CASSQDTSGGGYSYEQYF

J gene: TRBJ2-2
V gene: TRBV5-4
clone size: -
D gene: TRBD1
CDR3 DNA: TGTGCCAGCAGCTTGCGGCTAGCAGGGGGCACCGGGGAGCTGTTTTTT
CDR3 protein: CASSLRLAGGTGELFF

J gene: TRBJ2-5
V gene: TRBV6-5
clone size: -
D gene: TRBD2
CDR3 DNA: TGTGCCAGCAGTTACTCGGCTAGCGGGGGCCAAGAGACCCAGTACTTC
CDR3 protein: CASSYSASGGQETQYF

J gene: TRBJ2-7
V gene: TRBV28
clone size: -
D gene: -
CDR3 DNA: TGTGCCAGCAGTTCCCCTTACGAGCAGTACTTC
CDR3 protein: CASSSPYEQYF

J gene: TRBJ2-7
V gene: TRBV3-1/TRBV3-2
clone size: -
D gene: TRBD1
CDR3 DNA: TGTGCCAGCAGCCAGGAGGGGGACAGGGGGACGCAGTCCTACGAGCAGTACTTC
CDR3 protein: CASSQEGDRGTQSYEQYF

J gene: TRBJ1-1
V gene: TRBV6-5
clone size: -
D gene: -
CDR3 DNA: TGTGCCAGCAGCCCCGGGGATCAAAGGGATGGAGCTTTCTTT
CDR3 protein: CASSPGDQRDGAFF

J gene: TRBJ1-4
V gene: TRBV7-9
clone size: -
D gene: -
CDR3 DNA: TGTGCCAGCGGCACAGGGAGCGGCTTTAATGAAAAACTGTTTTTT
CDR3 protein: CASGTGSGFNEKLFF

J gene: TRBJ2-3
V gene: TRBV4-2
clone size: -
D gene: -
CDR3 DNA: TGTGCCAGCAGCCAACCCGGGGGTAGGGCAGATACGCAGTATTTT
CDR3 protein: CASSQPGGRADTQYF

J gene: TRBJ2-5
V gene: TRBV19
clone size: -
D gene: TRBD2
CDR3 DNA: TGTGCCAGTAGTATGCAGTCTAGCGGGGGGGAAGAGACCCAGTACTTC
CDR3 protein: CASSMQSSGGEETQYF

J gene: TRBJ1-1
V gene: TRBV19
clone size: -
D gene: -
CDR3 DNA: TGTGCCAGTACCCGTCGTCGGGTAGGCACTGAAGCTTTCTTT
CDR3 protein: CASTRRRVGTEAFF

J gene: TRBJ2-2
V gene: TRBV18
clone size: -
D gene: -
CDR3 DNA: TGTGCCAGCTCACCTCAGGGAGGGAACACCGGGGAGCTGTTTTTT
CDR3 protein: CASSPQGGNTGELFF

J gene: TRBJ1-6
V gene: TRBV6-2/TRBV6-3
clone size: -
D gene: -
CDR3 DNA: TGTGCCAGCAGCCTATTACAGGGCGGTGGTTCACCCCTCCACTTT
CDR3 protein: CASSLLQGGGSPLHF

J gene: TRBJ1-5
V gene: TRBV7-8
clone size: -
D gene: TRBD1
CDR3 DNA: TGTGCCACGGCCAGGGACAGGGATAAGCCCCAGCATTTT
CDR3 protein: CATARDRDKPQHF

J gene: TRBJ1-4
V gene: TRBV30
clone size: -
D gene: -
CDR3 DNA: TGTGCCTGGGGGTTTCAGGCTAATGAAAAACTGTTTTTT
CDR3 protein: CAWGFQANEKLFF

J gene: TRBJ2-5
V gene: TRBV5-6
clone size: -
D gene: -
CDR3 DNA: TGTGCCAGCAGCTTGCAGGCAGCCCAAGAGACCCAGTACTTC
CDR3 protein: CASSLQAAQETQYF

J gene: TRBJ1-5
V gene: TRBV28
clone size: -
D gene: -
CDR3 DNA: TGTGCCACTAGCCTCTACGACGGTTTAAATAAGCCCCAGCATTTT
CDR3 protein: CATSLYDGLNKPQHF

J gene: TRBJ2-3
V gene: TRBV7-2
clone size: -
D gene: -
CDR3 DNA: TGTGCCAGCAGCTTAGAACGGGGAGGCACAGATACGCAGTATTTT
CDR3 protein: CASSLERGGTDTQYF

J gene: TRBJ2-1
V gene: TRBV11-2
clone size: once
D gene: TRBD2
CDR3 DNA: TGTGCCAGCAGCTTTTCTAGCGGGGGATTCAATGAGCAGTTCTTC
CDR3 protein: CASSFSSGGFNEQFF

J gene: TRBJ1-6
V gene: TRBV10-1
clone size: -
D gene: TRBD1
CDR3 DNA: TGCGCCAGCAAAGGACAGGGGGCGGATTCACCCCTCCACTTT
CDR3 protein: CASKGQGADSPLHF

J gene: TRBJ1-1
V gene: TRBV6-6
clone size: -
D gene: TRBD1
CDR3 DNA: TGTGCCACCAAGACAGGGAGTACTGAAGCTTTCTTT
CDR3 protein: CATKTGSTEAFF

J gene: TRBJ2-1
V gene: TRBV28
clone size: -
D gene: TRBD2
CDR3 DNA: TGTGCCAGCTCGGGGGGGTGGAGCTCCTACAATGAGCAGTTCTTC
CDR3 protein: CASSGGWSSYNEQFF

J gene: TRBJ1-2
V gene: TRBV3-1/TRBV3-2
clone size: -
D gene: -
CDR3 DNA: TGTGCCAGCAGCCAAGGGGGAGGCTCTGGCTACACCTTC
CDR3 protein: CASSQGGGSGYTF

J gene: TRBJ1-3
V gene: TRBV9
clone size: -
D gene: -
CDR3 DNA: TGTGCCAGCAGGGGCGGCAGGGGCTCTGGAAACACCATATATTTT
CDR3 protein: CASRGGRGSGNTIYF

J gene: TRBJ2-7
V gene: TRBV6-6
clone size: -
D gene: -
CDR3 DNA: TGTGCCAGCAGTTACTCCCAGGGAACCTACGAGCAGTACTTC
CDR3 protein: CASSYSQGTYEQYF

J gene: TRBJ1-5
V gene: TRBV5-5
clone size: -
D gene: -
CDR3 DNA: TGTGCCAGCAGCTTTTTCCTAGCGAGTAACAATCAGCCCCAGCATTTT
CDR3 protein: CASSFFLASNNQPQHF

J gene: TRBJ2-7
V gene: TRBV6-2/TRBV6-3
clone size: -
D gene: -
CDR3 DNA: TGTGCCAGCAGCCTCCGAACTCTGCGGGAGCAGTACTTC
CDR3 protein: CASSLRTLREQYF

J gene: TRBJ2-1
V gene: TRBV6-5
clone size: -
D gene: TRBD2
CDR3 DNA: TGTGCCAGCAGTTACTCGGCGAGCGGGGGTTACGATGAGCAGTTCTTC
CDR3 protein: CASSYSASGGYDEQFF

J gene: TRBJ2-7
V gene: TRBV2
clone size: -
D gene: -
CDR3 DNA: TGTGCCAGCAGTTCTCTGGGGAGGGAGCAGTACTTC
CDR3 protein: CASSSLGREQYF

J gene: TRBJ1-2
V gene: TRBV7-2
clone size: -
D gene: -
CDR3 DNA: TGTGCCAGCAGCTTAGCGCGGGCAGGGGCTGGGGGCTACACCTTC
CDR3 protein: CASSLARAGAGGYTF

J gene: TRBJ1-4
V gene: TRBV7-9
clone size: -
D gene: -
CDR3 DNA: TGTGCCAGCAGAAGGGGCGAAGCTGAAAAACTGTTTTTT
CDR3 protein: CASRRGEAEKLFF

J gene: TRBJ2-6
V gene: TRBV6-5
clone size: -
D gene: -
CDR3 DNA: TGTGCCAGCAGTTACGCTGGAGTTGGGGCCAACGTCCTGACTTTC
CDR3 protein: CASSYAGVGANVLTF

J gene: TRBJ1-2
V gene: TRBV30
clone size: -
D gene: TRBD1
CDR3 DNA: TGTGCCTGGAGGAACGGACAGGGCGCGAGAGGCTACACCTTC
CDR3 protein: CAWRNGQGARGYTF